The entry below describes one T cell receptor (beta chain). Germline assignment: CDR1 MGHRA and CDR2 YSYEKL. The CDR3 runs 14 residues. V was pared by 3 bases and J by 4 bases, with 13 bases between. This sample was taken from a study of blood T cell repertoires in COVID-19. At the level of the study: PBMCs, B-cell-depleted T cells, or T cells provided the cDNA or gDNA that made up the material.

Sequencing used immunoSEQ multiplex PCR; TCRdb keeps in-frame clones, though not all of them. Seen here are 70,000 to 80,000 clones, around 85% observed once, and the top ten hold approximately 17%. The source material was peripheral blood. This TCR came from a man older than 75 in a cohort sampled during active COVID-19. The V and J genes are TRBV4-1 and TRBJ2-7; TRBD1 is a possible D gene (7 bases). CDR3 residues: CASSHPTGRYEQYF. The DNA for the CDR3 is TGCGCCAGCAGCCACCCGACAGGGAGGTACGAGCAGTACTTC.